This T cell receptor beta chain was captured by sequencing in a study of blood T cells in healthy people across ages. The authors ran a second PCR of 7 to 11 cycles using a sample-barcoded 5' primer and a J-beta primer mix. In TCRdb, the 5' RACE reads were re-called with MiXCR into one record per CDR3 protein. Here the sample spans about 1.6 million distinct CDR3 sequences, 34% being singletons. V shed 5 bases and J 5 bases; nucleotides not matched to a gene: 12. The CDR3 has 16 residues. Germline V gene lookup returns CDR1 MDHEN and CDR2 SYDVKM. The receptor comes from a woman aged 30 to 39 in good health. The chain combines TRBV28 with TRBJ2-5; 9 bases align to TRBD1. What was sequenced was blood. CDR3 in DNA: TGTGCCAGCAGTATCCGATACAGGGGGCGGTGGGAGACCCAGTACTTC. Protein: CASSIRYRGRWETQYF.